The clone carrying this T cell receptor (beta chain) was detected a few times. The sample carries other DNA sequences with the same CDR3. This CDR3 is 14 amino acids long. Trimming stripped 0 bases from V and 3 bases from J, with 8 bases between. Per germline, CDR1 MGHRA and CDR2 YSYEKL. This specimen comes from a study of cytomegalovirus exposure and HLA in healthy donors. The PCR had 60 Vbeta and 13 Jbeta primers. Assay used: immunoSEQ multiplex PCR; TCRdb lists only in-frame clones, some missing. Of some 170,000 clones listed, about three quarters were seen once; the top ten hold approximately 5%. The TCR was taken from a man aged 18 to 30 in good health and CMV-seropositive. Sequencing was performed on PBMCs. The chain couples TRBV4-1 to TRBJ1-2; maybe TRBD1 (6 bases). CDR3 nucleotide sequence: TGCGCCAGCAGCCAAGAGACAGGCCACTATGGCTACACCTTC. Translation gives CASSQETGHYGYTF.